A single sample gave rise to the 28 T cell receptor beta chains below, sequenced in a study of blood T cells in healthy people across ages. Through a sample-barcoded 5' primer and a J-beta primer mix, a second PCR was run for roughly 6 to 12 cycles. TCRdb re-called the 5' RACE reads with MiXCR, one entry per CDR3 protein. The table lists approximately 680,000 distinct CDR3 sequences, roughly 32% of them singletons. Sample: blood. The receptors stem from a woman older than 75 in good health.

Ten or more counts support this clonotype. The DNA for the CDR3 is TGCAGTGCCGCTTACAGGGTCGGCAGGTCCTACGAGCAGTACTTC. Its protein product is CSAAYRVGRSYEQYF. The chain joins TRBV20-1 to TRBJ2-7; possibly TRBD1 for D (6 bases). Germline CDR1 is DFQATT and CDR2 is SNEGSKA (reference sequence). The germline V and J ends were trimmed by 6 bases and 1 base, with 19 bases remaining between them. CDR3 length equals 15 residues.

This chain uses TRBV5-1 with TRBJ2-1; a weak D match, TRBD1 (5 bases). The germline V gene encodes CDR1 SGHRS and CDR2 YFSETQ. This CDR3 comprises 13 residues. V dropped 0 bases and J dropped 9 bases, with 10 bases sitting between them. DNA of the CDR3: TGCGCCAGCAGCTTGGCGAATCAGGGTGAGCAGTTCTTC. Translating it yields CASSLANQGEQFF.

This clonotype was detected many times. This rearrangement joins TRBV29-1 to TRBJ1-1, with D possibly TRBD1 on 5 matching bases. Trimming cost V 8 bases and J 4 bases, with 17 bases left between them. The CDR3 consists of 13 residues. Germline CDR1 SQVTM, CDR2 ANQGSEA. CDR3 sequence: CSIERGGGTEAFF. DNA for the CDR3: TGCAGCATCGAAAGGGGAGGCGGCACTGAAGCTTTCTTT.

This clonotype was counted ten times or more. The chain links TRBV12-3 or TRBV12-4 to TRBJ2-3, with 10 bases identical to TRBD1. The CDR3 is 15 residues long. With 5 bases clipped from V and 5 bases from J, the junction kept 7 bases outside the gene matches. The CDR3 region is CASSPDRGQGDTQYF. The CDR3 bases are TGTGCCAGCAGTCCCGACAGGGGGCAGGGAGATACGCAGTATTTT.

This clonotype was counted only a few times. CDR3 sequence: CASSPGQGSMYTEAFF. CDR3 nucleotide sequence: TGTGCCAGCAGCCCGGGACAGGGATCTATGTACACTGAAGCTTTCTTT. This chain links TRBV5-5 with TRBJ1-1; 9 nucleotides line up with TRBD1. J gave up 3 bases and V 4 bases, and 10 bases lay outside the gene matches. CDR3 size: 16 residues. The germline CDR1 and CDR2 sequences are SGHKS and YYEKEE (reference sequence).

The sample holds a few counts of this clonotype. This may be a read error, as it is one base from a much larger clone. The V gene is TRBV29-1, the J gene TRBJ2-7, with 8 positions matching TRBD1. The CDR3 totals 12 residues. Trimming cost V 7 bases and J 7 bases; bases outside gene matches: 9. The germline V gene encodes CDR1 SQVTM and CDR2 ANQGSEA. This CDR3 reads CSGGQGPREQYF. CDR3 in DNA: TGCAGCGGAGGACAGGGACCACGGGAGCAGTACTTC.

This rearrangement joins TRBV25-1 to TRBJ1-4; the D gene is possibly TRBD1 (5 bases). Germline V lookup: CDR1 MGHDK, CDR2 SYGVNS. The CDR3 is made up of 14 amino acids. V was shortened by 3 bases and J by 7 bases, with 12 bases between the two germline ends. The CDR3 DNA follows: TGTGCCAGCAGTGAGGTAGGGGTCGTTGAAAAACTGTTTTTT. Translated: CASSEVGVVEKLFF.

Worth noting for this clonotype: One end of the junction is discordant with germline, which a read error may explain. This rearrangement joins TRBV6-5 to TRBJ2-1, with a tentative D call TRBD1 (5 bases). Germline-derived CDR1 and CDR2 are MNHEY and SVGAGI. The CDR3 is made up of 13 amino acids. The chain's CDR3 is CAGSLDSYNEQFF. The CDR3, as DNA: TGTGCCGGCAGTTTAGACAGTTACAATGAGCAGTTCTTC.

This clonotype came up many times. CDR3 residues: CSASSWDSRGKYF. Written as DNA, the CDR3 is TGCAGTGCTAGTTCCTGGGACTCGCGGGGGAAGTACTTC. This rearrangement joins TRBV20-1 to TRBJ2-7, with 7 bases that match TRBD2. Germline V CDR1 and CDR2: DFQATT, SNEGSKA (reference sequence). J lost 11 bases, V lost 3 bases, and 13 bases had no gene match. CDR3 length: 13 amino acids.

This clonotype was detected ten times or more. The chain is built from TRBV2 and TRBJ2-3; 9 bases agree with TRBD2. V was pared by 5 bases and J by 0 bases, with 6 bases of the junction left unmatched. The CDR3 has 16 amino acids. The germline CDR1 and CDR2 sequences are SNHLY and FYNNEI. CDR3 bases: TGTGCCAGCAGTCCCAGGACTAGCGCCAGCACAGATACGCAGTATTTT. Protein product: CASSPRTSASTDTQYF.

Notes on this clonotype: Possible read error: a much larger clone is one base away. V is TRBV2 and J is TRBJ2-1, with D possibly TRBD2 on 7 matching bases. V was pared by 8 bases and J by 2 bases, with 13 bases between. Germline loops: CDR1 SNHLY, CDR2 FYNNEI. The CDR3 consists of 14 residues. CDR3 bases: TGTGCCAGCGGGGCGGGGGCTACCTACAATGAGCAGTTCTTC. Protein: CASGAGATYNEQFF.

In this sample, this clonotype turned up many times. V usage is TRBV6-1 and J usage is TRBJ1-2; D not certain. Germline V gene sequence: CDR1 MNHNS, CDR2 SASEGT. The ends were cut back, 2 bases at V and 8 bases at J, with 12 bases in the middle. The CDR3 sequence is 13 residues long. CDR3 sequence: CASSELQNHGYTF. Written as DNA, the CDR3 is TGTGCCAGCAGTGAACTACAGAACCACGGCTACACCTTC.

V gene TRBV5-5 combines with J gene TRBJ2-1; TRBD2 matches 7 bases. The germline gives CDR1 SGHKS, CDR2 YYEKEE (reference sequence). CDR3 length equals 17 residues. The V and J ends lost 1 base and 9 bases, in that order; junction bases with no gene match: 16. The CDR3 sequence is CASSLKEAGFRRSEQFF. The DNA of the CDR3 is TGTGCCAGCAGCTTGAAGGAAGCGGGATTTCGGCGGAGTGAGCAGTTCTTC.

This clonotype was seen a single time. A junction end diverges from the germline sequence, so it may reflect a read error. This chain joins TRBV29-1 and TRBJ1-1, with a tentative D call TRBD1 (6 bases). The V gene's germline CDR1 is SQVTM and CDR2 ANQGSEA. The CDR3 sequence is 15 residues long. This CDR3 is CSVARQASMNAEAFF. Here the CDR3 DNA reads TGCAGCGTGGCCAGACAGGCTTCCATGAACGCTGAAGCTTTCTTT.

This clonotype occurred many times. This rearrangement joins TRBV14 to TRBJ1-5; D is perhaps TRBD1 (6 bases). With 4 bases removed from V and 3 bases from J, the gap between germline ends came to 13 bases. The CDR3 covers 15 residues. Germline V lookup: CDR1 SGHDN, CDR2 FVKESK. The CDR3 sequence: CASSLAGGPNQPQHF. The DNA of the CDR3 is TGTGCCAGCAGCCTGGCCGGGGGCCCCAATCAGCCCCAGCATTTT.

This chain uses TRBV6-7 with TRBJ2-7; no clear D gene. TRBV6-7 counts as an open reading frame of uncertain function. This CDR3 has 17 amino acids. V dropped 7 bases and J dropped 3 bases, with 25 bases sitting between them. The CDR3 region has the DNA TGTGCCAGCACCGACACTCCCTTCCTACAGAGAATCTACGAGCAGTACTTC. This gives the protein CASTDTPFLQRIYEQYF.

Many counts were recorded for this clonotype. This may be a read error: a much more frequent sequence differs by one nucleotide. The CDR3 nucleotides are TGTGCCAGCAGCCGGACACCGGGGAAGCGAGATACGCAGTATTTT. Protein: CASSRTPGKRDTQYF. The gene calls are TRBV7-2 and TRBJ2-3, with D perhaps assigned TRBD1 or TRBD2 (5 bases each). The germline V and J ends were trimmed by 5 bases and 5 bases, with 17 bases remaining between them. In germline, CDR1 is SGHTA, CDR2 FQGNSA. CDR3 length: 15 amino acids.

This clonotype came up a few times. The V and J genes are TRBV2 and TRBJ1-2; D is undetermined. Trimming stripped 5 bases from V and 5 bases from J, with 9 bases between. Germline V CDR1 and CDR2: SNHLY, FYNNEI. This CDR3 is built from 12 residues. In nucleotides, the CDR3 is TGTGCCAGCAGTTCGGAGGATTATGGCTACACCTTC. This translates into CASSSEDYGYTF. The whole variable domain, filled in from reference TRBV2 and TRBJ1-2, reads EPEVTQTPSHQVTQMGQEVILRCVPISNHLYFYWYRQILGQKVEFLVSFYNNEISEKSEIFDDQFSVERPDGSNFTLKIRSTKLEDSAMYFCASSSEDYGYTFGSGTRLTVV.

In this sample, this clonotype turned up many times. This chain uses TRBV19 with TRBJ1-2; D remains ambiguous. Trimming shortened V by 1 base and J by 6 bases, and 12 bases separated the two germline ends. The germline gives CDR1 LNHDA, CDR2 SQIVND (reference sequence). The length of the CDR3 is 14 residues. CDR3 amino acids: CASSIVLGSDGYTF. CDR3 coding DNA: TGTGCCAGTAGTATAGTCCTAGGAAGCGATGGCTACACCTTC.

The chain is built from TRBV10-3 and TRBJ2-1; unclear D gene. The length of the CDR3 is 14 residues. The germline V and J ends were trimmed by 2 bases and 7 bases, with 12 bases remaining between them. The germline CDR1 and CDR2 sequences are ENHRY and SYGVKD. The CDR3 DNA sequence: TGTGCCATCAGTGAGGACTTCCCCAGAAATGAGCAGTTCTTC. This sequence encodes CAISEDFPRNEQFF.

This clonotype was counted a few times. A much larger clone is a single base away; this may be a read error. This chain uses TRBV2 with TRBJ1-2; D gene uncertain. Deletions cut 5 bases from V and 1 base from J, with 11 bases between. CDR1 and CDR2 from the germline V gene are SNHLY and FYNNEI. This CDR3 contains 14 residues. The CDR3 nucleotides read TGTGCCAGCAGTACACGGAGAGTTAACTATGGCTACACCTTC. This sequence encodes CASSTRRVNYGYTF.

This clonotype was observed a few times. The chain joins TRBV7-2 to TRBJ1-1, with unresolved D. With 6 bases removed from V and 0 bases from J, the gap between germline ends came to 11 bases. Germline V gene sequence: CDR1 SGHTA, CDR2 FQGNSA. The CDR3 is made up of 14 amino acids. CDR3 sequence reads: CASRSGLLNTEAFF. The CDR3 region has the DNA TGTGCCAGCAGGTCAGGACTCCTGAACACTGAAGCTTTCTTT. The entire variable domain, with the rest obtained from reference TRBV7-2 and TRBJ1-1, is as follows: GAGVSQSPSNKVTEKGKDVELRCDPISGHTALYWYRQSLGQGLEFLIYFQGNSAPDKSGLPSDRFSAERTGGSVSTLTIQRTQQEDSAVYLCASRSGLLNTEAFFGQGTRLTVV.

The chain uses TRBV7-2 and TRBJ2-6; 8 bases line up with TRBD1. The CDR3 is 19 residues long. Germline assignment: CDR1 SGHTA and CDR2 FQGNSA. V was clipped by 7 bases and J by 0 bases; unmatched bases: 14. The CDR3 region is CASIPDRGVISSGANVLTF. The CDR3 coding sequence is TGTGCCAGCATCCCAGACAGGGGCGTAATTAGCTCTGGGGCCAACGTCCTGACTTTC.

This clonotype was counted at least ten times. The V call is TRBV10-3, the J call TRBJ1-2; unclear D gene. From germline, CDR1 is ENHRY and CDR2 SYGVKD. The CDR3 sequence is 14 residues long. V was trimmed by 3 bases and J by 0 bases, leaving 8 bases between them. The CDR3 is CAISDSRANYGYTF. The CDR3 DNA is TGTGCCATCAGTGACAGCCGAGCTAACTATGGCTACACCTTC.

The chain combines TRBV24-1 with TRBJ2-3; TRBD1 matches 10 bases. This CDR3 spans 16 amino acids. Germline trimming cut 5 bases from V and 2 bases from J; bases unmatched to any gene: 6. Per the germline V gene, CDR1 is KGHDR and CDR2 is SFDVKD. The CDR3 sequence: CATSALTGGITDTQYF. The CDR3 DNA is TGTGCCACCAGTGCCCTGACAGGGGGCATCACAGATACGCAGTATTTT.

Remarks on this clonotype: A junction boundary mismatches the germline segment, possibly from a read error. The chain couples TRBV5-1 to TRBJ1-6; 7 bases are shared with TRBD1. The CDR3 loop spans 14 amino acids. Per the germline V gene, CDR1 is SGHRS and CDR2 is YFSETQ. The CDR3 coding sequence is TGCGCCAGCAGCTTGGGGGGACAGAATTCACCCCCCCACTTT. Protein product: CASSLGGQNSPPHF.

In its sample, this clonotype was seen many times. The rearrangement links TRBV5-4 to TRBJ2-7; TRBD2 matches 12 bases. There are 16 residues in the CDR3. Losses at the gene ends were 0 bases for V and 2 bases for J; bases not matched to a gene: 3. Germline CDR1 reads SGHNT; CDR2 reads YYREEE (reference sequence). CDR3 nucleotide sequence: TGTGCCAGCAGCTTGGGACTAGCGGGGGCCACCTACGAGCAGTACTTC. Translated, it gives CASSLGLAGATYEQYF.

This clonotype was counted many times. The CDR3: CASSSLGGGGTYEQYF. For the CDR3, the DNA is TGCGCCAGCAGCTCGTTGGGGGGCGGGGGTACCTACGAGCAGTACTTC. The chain carries TRBV5-1 and TRBJ2-7; weak D call: TRBD2 (7 bases). CDR1 and CDR2 (germline): SGHRS, YFSETQ. V lost 3 bases and J lost 2, with 18 bases in between. This CDR3 has 16 residues.